The entry below describes one T cell receptor beta chain. Its antigen is undetermined. The data were taken from a study of cytomegalovirus exposure and HLA in healthy donors. Study results and caveats: Researchers reported that three CMV-associated chains were confirmed in vitro as CMV antigen-specific. Despite most TCR sequences being rare, some public TCRs occurred in many donors.

In the PCR, 60 Vbeta and 13 Jbeta primers were used. The data were produced by immunoSEQ multiplex PCR, yet TCRdb's version contains in-frame clones alone and is incomplete. The repertoire holds 90,000 to 110,000 clones, 73% seen once, with 8.4% in the top ten. This CDR3 is built from 11 residues. V was shortened by 5 bases and J by 3 bases, with 6 bases between the two germline ends. Germline V gives CDR1 SGHDT, CDR2 YYEEEE. The source material was PBMCs. The receptor was derived from a man aged 35-49 years in good health and CMV-seronegative. The chain uses TRBV5-6 and TRBJ2-7; D unresolved. The chain's CDR3 is CASSYGYEQYF. The CDR3 nucleotides read TGTGCCAGCAGTTACGGCTACGAGCAGTACTTC.